This passage covers 27 T cell receptor beta chains from one sample sequenced in a study of technical replicates of blood from a few donors. Using immunoSEQ multiplex PCR, the repertoire was profiled, and TCRdb retains in-frame clones only, with some absent. In the table there are some 57,000 clones, 89% of which are singletons. The sequenced sample was PBMCs. These receptors all stem from a human donor in good health. Some clones in this sample may be carry-over from other donors' samples.

The chain uses TRBV5-6 and TRBJ2-1, with D hard to call. Germline V CDR1 and CDR2: SGHDT, YYEEEE. CDR3 length: 15 amino acids. The V end was cut by 4 bases, the J end by 2 bases, with 13 bases between. The CDR3 loop is CASSPAVKTYNEQFF. In DNA, the CDR3 is TGTGCCAGCAGCCCCGCGGTAAAAACCTACAATGAGCAGTTCTTC.

The chain joins TRBV6-6 to TRBJ1-5; D is perhaps TRBD1 (6 bases). This CDR3 contains 15 residues. Germline CDR1 is MNHNY and CDR2 is SVGAGI (reference sequence). Deletions cut 6 bases from V and 3 bases from J, with 15 bases between. CDR3 sequence reads: CASSRQAGSNQPQHF. CDR3 nucleotides: TGTGCCAGCAGCAGACAGGCAGGGTCCAATCAGCCCCAGCATTTT.

This clone turned up a few times. This chain connects TRBV7-9 to TRBJ1-6, with 7 bases aligning to TRBD1. The CDR3 is 15 residues long. Germline lookup yields CDR1 SEHNR and CDR2 FQNEAQ (reference sequence). V shed 5 bases, J shed 6 bases, and the junction held 7 bases outside the gene matches. CDR3 amino acids: CASSQTGQLNSPLHF. CDR3 DNA sequence: TGTGCCAGCAGCCAAACGGGACAGCTTAATTCACCCCTCCACTTT.

This clone was counted a single time. V usage is TRBV7-2 and J usage is TRBJ2-2; D not resolved. Germline CDR1 and CDR2: SGHTA and FQGNSA. The V end was cut by 2 bases, the J end by 3 bases, with 13 bases between. The length of the CDR3 is 16 residues. CDR3 sequence (DNA): TGTGCCAGCAGCTTACAAGGAACGGGTCACACCGGGGAGCTGTTTTTT. Its protein product is CASSLQGTGHTGELFF.

A note on this clone: Other DNA sequences in this sample translate to the same CDR3. The chain joins TRBV7-2 to TRBJ2-7, with D unresolved. Trimming took 5 bases from V and 0 from J, leaving 5 bases between them. Looked up from germline, CDR1 is SGHTA and CDR2 is FQGNSA. The CDR3 totals 12 residues. The DNA for the CDR3 is TGTGCCAGCAGCCCGAGCTCCTACGAGCAGTACTTC. Protein: CASSPSSYEQYF.

The rearrangement uses TRBV7-7 and TRBJ2-1, with D possibly TRBD2 on 5 matching bases. V lost 6 bases and J 0 bases, leaving 15 bases between the germline ends. CDR3 length: 16 amino acids. Germline-derived CDR1 and CDR2 are SSHAT and FNYEAQ (reference sequence). The CDR3 sequence is CASSVGPGSSYNEQFF. CDR3 coding DNA: TGTGCCAGCAGTGTTGGCCCGGGAAGCTCCTACAATGAGCAGTTCTTC.

The chain links TRBV30 to TRBJ2-1, with 9 positions matching TRBD2. Losses at the gene ends were 1 base for V and 8 bases for J; bases not matched to a gene: 9. In germline, CDR1 is GTSNPN, CDR2 SVGIG (reference sequence). This CDR3 spans 15 amino acids. CDR3 protein: CAWSARLAERDEQFF. The CDR3 bases are TGTGCCTGGAGTGCCCGACTAGCGGAGAGGGATGAGCAGTTCTTC.

This clone was detected a few times. This chain joins TRBV7-8 and TRBJ1-2; no firm D call. Trimming cost V 5 bases and J 0 bases, with 13 bases left between them. This CDR3 is 15 amino acids long. CDR1 is SGHVS and CDR2 is FQNEAQ in the germline V gene. The CDR3 loop is CASSHRRAANYGYTF. The CDR3 DNA follows: TGTGCCAGCAGCCACCGGAGGGCGGCTAACTATGGCTACACCTTC.

The V call is TRBV27, the J call TRBJ2-5; 10 nucleotides match TRBD1. V was clipped by 9 bases and J by 5 bases; unmatched bases: 9. The germline gives CDR1 MNHEY, CDR2 SMNVEV (reference sequence). There are 14 residues in the CDR3. CDR3 region: CARSDRGSGETQYF. CDR3 bases: TGTGCCAGATCGGACAGGGGGAGTGGGGAGACCCAGTACTTC.

The rearrangement joins TRBV7-2 to TRBJ2-5; D may be TRBD2 (5 bases). CDR3 length: 16 residues. The V end lost 5 bases, the J end lost 5 bases, and 21 bases lay between the germline ends. Germline CDR1 SGHTA, CDR2 FQGNSA. CDR3 region: CASSPWSRAGSETQYF. In DNA, the CDR3 is TGTGCCAGCAGCCCGTGGTCGCGGGCGGGTTCCGAGACCCAGTACTTC.

The rearrangement uses TRBV5-4 and TRBJ2-2, with a weak D call TRBD1 (5 bases). Germline CDR1 SGHNT, CDR2 YYREEE (reference sequence). The CDR3 extends over 15 amino acids. V lost 5 bases, J lost 8 bases, and 19 bases lay in between. CDR3 DNA: TGTGCCAGCAGTCCCACCGCGACAGATGGGGGGGAGCTGTTTTTT. Its translation is CASSPTATDGGELFF.

The rearrangement links TRBV5-4 to TRBJ1-2; tentatively, D is TRBD1 (6 bases). The V end lost 0 bases, the J end lost 4 bases, and 13 bases lay between the germline ends. CDR3 length equals 15 residues. Germline V gives CDR1 SGHNT, CDR2 YYREEE (reference sequence). The chain's CDR3 is CASSLVGRGSYGYTF. The CDR3 DNA reads TGTGCCAGCAGCTTGGTGGGGAGGGGGAGCTATGGCTACACCTTC.

This chain links TRBV6-6 with TRBJ1-6; unclear D gene. The CDR3 has 14 amino acids. Trimming took 4 bases from V and 6 from J, leaving 10 bases between them. Germline loops: CDR1 MNHNY, CDR2 SVGAGI (reference sequence). CDR3 nucleotides: TGTGCCAGCAGTTCAGGACTGGTTAATTCACCCCTCCACTTT. Its translation is CASSSGLVNSPLHF.

This clone has a handful of counts. The sample contains more than one DNA sequence encoding this CDR3. The V and J genes are TRBV19 and TRBJ2-5, with D tentatively TRBD1 (6 bases). The V end lost 9 bases, the J end lost 4 bases, and 12 bases lay between the germline ends. Germline CDR1 and CDR2: LNHDA and SQIVND (reference sequence). CDR3 length: 12 amino acids. CDR3 in amino acids: CASRQAGETQYF. CDR3 DNA sequence: TGTGCCAGCAGACAGGCGGGAGAGACCCAGTACTTC.

V gene TRBV6-5 combines with J gene TRBJ1-1; maybe TRBD1 (5 bases). Germline V CDR1 and CDR2: MNHEY, SVGAGI. The CDR3 has 14 residues. V gave up 2 bases and J gave up 8 bases, with 15 bases separating them. CDR3 protein: CASSYEEKGQEAFF. CDR3 nucleotide sequence: TGTGCCAGCAGTTACGAGGAAAAGGGGCAAGAAGCTTTCTTT.

The chain links TRBV2 to TRBJ2-3; unclear D gene. The CDR3 is 15 residues long. CDR1 and CDR2 (germline): SNHLY, FYNNEI. V shed 5 bases and J shed 1 base, with 13 bases lying between them. CDR3 nucleotide sequence: TGTGCCAGCAGTCGAGACAACGAAGGCACAGATACGCAGTATTTT. As protein: CASSRDNEGTDTQYF.

This chain uses TRBV6-6 with TRBJ1-1, with 7 bases fitting TRBD1. With V trimmed by 6 bases and J by 3 bases, 1 base remained unmatched. CDR3 length: 12 residues. Germline V lookup: CDR1 MNHNY, CDR2 SVGAGI (reference sequence). The CDR3 bases are TGTGCCAGCAGAACAGGGGACACTGAAGCTTTCTTT. Amino acid sequence: CASRTGDTEAFF.

The chain carries TRBV6-1 and TRBJ2-1; 10 bases agree with TRBD2. V lost 4 bases and J lost 13; bases outside the gene matches: 10. The CDR3 loop spans 14 amino acids. CDR1 and CDR2 from the germline V gene are MNHNS and SASEGT. The CDR3 sequence is CASSGRAGTSEQFF. The CDR3 DNA sequence: TGTGCCAGCAGTGGGAGGGCCGGGACTAGCGAACAGTTCTTC.

This clone has just one count. The chain recombines TRBV5-6 with TRBJ2-1, with D maybe TRBD1 (6 bases). Trimming left V 4 bases short and J 4 bases short, with 9 bases between. Germline V gene sequence: CDR1 SGHDT, CDR2 YYEEEE. This CDR3 is built from 13 residues. The CDR3 loop reads CASSKDRYNEQFF. CDR3 bases: TGTGCCAGCAGCAAGGACAGATACAATGAGCAGTTCTTC.

The CDR3 DNA sequence: TGCGCCAGCAGCTTGGCCGAGAGGGATCCAGATACGCAGTATTTT. Translated: CASSLAERDPDTQYF. The chain has TRBV5-1 and TRBJ2-3; D may be TRBD2 (5 bases). Germline loops: CDR1 SGHRS, CDR2 YFSETQ. The CDR3 length is 15 residues. Trimming pared 0 bases from V and 4 bases from J, leaving 12 bases between.

The chain links TRBV7-2 to TRBJ2-7; no definite D call. The V gene's germline CDR1 is SGHTA and CDR2 FQGNSA. Trimming removed 5 bases at V and 4 bases at J, with 9 bases between. This CDR3 has 12 amino acids. The CDR3 region has the DNA TGTGCCAGCAGCCTGTCCTTTTACGAGCAGTACTTC. It is translated as CASSLSFYEQYF.

The genes are TRBV5-4 and TRBJ2-3; 16 positions agree with TRBD2. The CDR3 runs to 20 residues. The germline gives CDR1 SGHNT, CDR2 YYREEE (reference sequence). J was trimmed by 0 bases and V by 5 bases; bases with no gene match: 12. The CDR3 loop reads CASRRHTGLAGGNSTDTQYF. The CDR3 DNA sequence: TGTGCCAGCAGACGCCATACGGGACTAGCGGGGGGGAATAGCACAGATACGCAGTATTTT. The complete variable domain, with remaining parts taken from reference TRBV5-4 and TRBJ2-3, reads ETGVTQSPTHLIKTRGQQVTLRCSSQSGHNTVSWYQQALGQGPQFIFQYYREEENGRGNFPPRFSGLQFPNYSSELNVNALELDDSALYLCASRRHTGLAGGNSTDTQYFGPGTRLTVL.

This rearrangement joins TRBV19 to TRBJ1-1; D unresolved. This CDR3 is 16 amino acids long. Per the germline V gene, CDR1 is LNHDA and CDR2 is SQIVND (reference sequence). Trimming stripped 3 bases from V and 0 bases from J, with 14 bases between. CDR3 sequence reads: CASSIEQNYMNTEAFF. The CDR3 DNA reads TGTGCCAGTAGTATTGAGCAAAACTATATGAACACTGAAGCTTTCTTT.

This clone was seen only once. The V gene is TRBV5-4, the J gene TRBJ2-7; no clear D. V was shortened by 1 base and J by 4 bases, with 15 bases between the two germline ends. This CDR3 comprises 15 residues. Looked up from germline, CDR1 is SGHNT and CDR2 is YYREEE (reference sequence). CDR3 amino acids: CASSLTLGAGYEQYF. CDR3 sequence (DNA): TGTGCCAGCAGCTTGACGCTCGGAGCTGGGTACGAGCAGTACTTC.

The CDR3 DNA reads TGTGCCAGCAGCGAGGGACTAGCGGGGGGTTACGAGCAGTACTTC. Translating gives CASSEGLAGGYEQYF. V gene TRBV5-6 combines with J gene TRBJ2-7; 15 bases line up with TRBD2. Germline values: CDR1 SGHDT, CDR2 YYEEEE. The CDR3 runs 15 residues. Trimming took 4 bases from V and 4 from J; bases not matched to a gene: 3.

This chain joins TRBV29-1 and TRBJ2-1, with TRBD2 matching 7 bases. Germline V CDR1 and CDR2: SQVTM, ANQGSEA. Trimming cost V 0 bases and J 1 base; bases outside gene matches: 9. The CDR3 covers 17 residues. The chain's CDR3 is CSVEDLLREGSYNEQFF. Here the CDR3 DNA reads TGCAGCGTTGAAGATCTTCTGAGGGAGGGGTCCTACAATGAGCAGTTCTTC.

The CDR3 DNA follows: TGTGCCACCAAAACCGACTGGATGGGGAACACTGAAGCTTTCTTT. It specifies CATKTDWMGNTEAFF. This chain links TRBV10-3 with TRBJ1-1; D is unresolved. V was shortened by 10 bases and J by 1 base, with 19 bases between the two germline ends. Germline CDR1 is ENHRY and CDR2 is SYGVKD. This CDR3 region has 15 residues.